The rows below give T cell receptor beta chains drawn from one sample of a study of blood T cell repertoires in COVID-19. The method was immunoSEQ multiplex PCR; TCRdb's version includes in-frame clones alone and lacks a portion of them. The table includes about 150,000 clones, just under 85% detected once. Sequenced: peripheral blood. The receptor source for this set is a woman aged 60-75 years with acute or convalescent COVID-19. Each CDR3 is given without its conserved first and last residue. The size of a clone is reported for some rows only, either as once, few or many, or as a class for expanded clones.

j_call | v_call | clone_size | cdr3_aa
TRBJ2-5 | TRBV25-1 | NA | ASSEGRRQETQY
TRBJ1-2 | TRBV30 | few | AWKANYGYT
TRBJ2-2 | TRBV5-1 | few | ASSYPGQGSTGELF
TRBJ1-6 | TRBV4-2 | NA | ASSQTGQLSSYNSPLH
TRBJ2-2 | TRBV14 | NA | ASSQQGKTGSIDTGELF
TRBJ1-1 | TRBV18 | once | ASSRQANTEAF
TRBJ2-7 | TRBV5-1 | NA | ASSLARDRGTYEQY
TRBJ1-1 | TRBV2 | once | ASPTGTEAF
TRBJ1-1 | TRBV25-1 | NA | ASRGQGITF
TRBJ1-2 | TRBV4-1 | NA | ASSQETGALYGYT
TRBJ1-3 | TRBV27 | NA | ASSRTGAPEGNTIY
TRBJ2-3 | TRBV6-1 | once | ASSELVTGSKVTQY
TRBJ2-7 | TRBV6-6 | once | ASTNGWDRGYEQY
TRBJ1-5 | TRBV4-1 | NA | ASSQGGQPQH
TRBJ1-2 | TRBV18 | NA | ASSPTTGDDGYT
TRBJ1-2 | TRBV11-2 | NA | ASSLGRVGDYGYT
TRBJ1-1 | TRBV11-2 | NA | ASRNPYRGRTEAF
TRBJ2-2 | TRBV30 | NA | AWRWGDTGELF
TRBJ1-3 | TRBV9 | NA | ASSQTSHYQGAGNTIY
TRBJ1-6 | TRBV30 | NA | AWSDGNNSPLH
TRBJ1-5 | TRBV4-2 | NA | ASSQDQRGGKPQH
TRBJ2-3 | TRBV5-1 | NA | ASSLDSGGLDTQY
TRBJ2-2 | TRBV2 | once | ASKPQGPGGELF
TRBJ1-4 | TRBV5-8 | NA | ASSYDRPTNEKLF
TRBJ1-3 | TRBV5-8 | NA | ASSLWRGSSGNTIY
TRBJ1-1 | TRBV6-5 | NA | ASKTTLNTEAF
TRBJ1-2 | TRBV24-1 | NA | ATSDSPTNYGYT
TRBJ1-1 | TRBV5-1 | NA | ASSLFEKSEAF
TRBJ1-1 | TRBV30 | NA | ASGPSTEAF
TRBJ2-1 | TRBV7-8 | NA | ASSLGGGGLNEQF
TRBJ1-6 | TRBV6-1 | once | ASSEVGTGLGSPLH
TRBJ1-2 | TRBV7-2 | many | ASSLARTGGGYT
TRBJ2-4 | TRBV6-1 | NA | ASSVMGGALKNIQY
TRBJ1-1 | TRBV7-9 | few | ASSWQGAMNTEAF
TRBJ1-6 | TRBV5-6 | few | ASSRRQGTYNSPLH
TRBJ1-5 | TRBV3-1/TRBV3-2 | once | ASSQSGVSQPQH
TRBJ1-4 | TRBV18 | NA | ASSPSDRTGPDELF
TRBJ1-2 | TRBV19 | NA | ASSMGPVRYGYT
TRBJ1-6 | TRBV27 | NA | ASSRTDRSSYNSPLH
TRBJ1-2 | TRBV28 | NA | ASIRQGAPVYGYT
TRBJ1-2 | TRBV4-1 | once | ASSPRTGANYGYT
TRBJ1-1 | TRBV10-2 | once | AKARDRGSNTEAF
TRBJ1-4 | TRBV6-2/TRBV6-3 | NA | ASSRNEKLF
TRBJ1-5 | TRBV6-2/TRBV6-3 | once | ASSYSRDRGYSNQPQH
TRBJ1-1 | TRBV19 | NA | ASSPPGDWNTEAF
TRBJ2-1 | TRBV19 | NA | ASRSVGLAGYEQF